This T cell receptor (beta chain) was profiled in a study of PD-L1 blockade in urothelial cancer. Study-level background: A median of roughly 150,000 T cells was found in the blood samples.

Using immunoSEQ multiplex PCR, the repertoire was profiled, and TCRdb retains in-frame clones only, with some absent. The sample shows tens of thousands of clones, around 92% of them seen only once. This CDR3 is 16 amino acids long. Looked up from germline, CDR1 is MNHEY and CDR2 is SMNVEV (reference sequence). J lost 7 bases, V lost 8 bases, and 11 bases had no gene match. The sample's time point: pretreatment peripheral blood. The clonotype comes from a woman aged 80 or over with urothelial cancer. The sample was PBMCs, taken around atezolizumab (anti-PD-L1) treatment. The V and J genes are TRBV27 and TRBJ2-2, with TRBD1 matching over 12 bases. CDR3 residues: CASRAGTGGLDGELFF. DNA of the CDR3: TGTGCCAGCCGGGCGGGGACAGGGGGCCTGGACGGGGAGCTGTTTTTT.